This TCR beta chain was captured by sequencing in a study of cytomegalovirus exposure and HLA in healthy donors (dated by TCRdb to about 2017). For context, the study as a whole: An earlier analysis of approximately 640 of the donors reported about 290 Gb of sequence data and more than 90 million unique TCR beta sequences from 150 million to 200 million T cells. Among around 400 genotyped donors of the cohort, an average of approximately 200,000 unique TCR beta nucleotide sequences was sequenced per donor, of which roughly 17% were non-productive. Of the 350 to 450 genotyped donors, less than 90% were placed in the genetic ancestry cluster associated with self-reported Caucasian donors. Using immunosequencing, the study profiled T cell repertoires from roughly 650 subjects and related those repertoires to cytomegalovirus serostatus. Every repertoire in the discovery cohort had been generated on one and the same sequencing platform. Rather than using new phenotypic data, the later analysis identified candidate immune exposures from TCR beta sequences and from how often those sequences occurred across donors. To study patterns of TCR occurrence, a later analysis re-analyzed previously published TCR beta repertoires from around 670 donors and added high-resolution HLA genotyping. In addition to the first cohort of 650 to 750 subjects, a separate validation cohort of approximately 110 different subjects was used. Roughly 300 gigabases of sequencing data and roughly 80 million unique TCR sequences made up an early release that covered 500 to 700 HLA-typed donors. An earlier analysis of more than 450 of the donors used high-throughput TCR beta sequencing to judge whether each TCR beta V gene segment behaved as functional or pseudogenic. The study combined high-throughput TCR immunosequencing, statistical association of individual TCRs with disease status, and machine learning to predict cytomegalovirus infection status. Class I and class II HLA loci were covered by the typing at four-digit resolution. A later genetic analysis took genome-wide SNP genotypes for about 55% of the 666 donors and used that subset as a discovery cohort. Donor age, sex, ethnicity and CMV serostatus were collected together with the repertoire data. A few DR-DQ haplotypes were treated as single units for association and clustering because of strong linkage in the cohort. The number of donors typed differed by locus, with 629-630 for A, B, C, DRB1 and DQB1, roughly 520 for DQA1, some 570 for DPA1, and approximately 470 for DPB1. The study aimed to test whether cataloging public T cell receptors could reveal signatures of past pathogen exposure.

The library relied on the immunoSEQ multiplex PCR assay. For the multiplex PCR, a mixture combining 60 forward primers for TCR Vbeta segments and 13 reverse primers for TCR Jbeta segments was used. A multiplex PCR assay on genomic DNA amplified the CDR3 region of rearranged TCR beta genes. On the Illumina HiSeq System, the amplified TCR beta libraries were sequenced as 87-base-pair reads. In the source study's methods: A later analysis tallied around 87 million unique TCR beta chains across the 666 repertoires, and approximately 9.9 million of those chains were shared by two or more donors. A nearest-neighbor algorithm error-corrected the raw reads and collapsed the reads into unique sequences, merging closely related sequences to remove PCR and sequencing errors. V, D and J gene segments were assigned by aligning CDR3 sequences to IMGT reference sequences. For a sequence to be retained, a match of at least six nucleotides was required to both a V gene segment and a J gene segment. Rearrangements were called productive when the CDR3 lacked stop codons and stayed in frame with V and J; all others were non-productive. CDR3 was defined according to IMGT convention as the region running from the second conserved V-encoded cysteine to the conserved J-encoded phenylalanine. Sequences without an unambiguous match to a single V gene segment were excluded from the earlier analysis of a few hundred of the donors. An earlier analysis of 550 to 650 of the donors classified V segments as functional when productive rearrangements were above 56.7% and as segregating when the standard deviation between donors was above 5%. A statistical classification framework was built to diagnose cytomegalovirus status from the catalog of TCR beta chain sequences. In a later analysis, TCR nucleotide sequences were compared against IMGT/GENE-DB human TR gene sequences so that V and J genes could be assigned. Using the TCRdist pipeline, a later analysis assigned CDR3 sequences along with most-parsimonious VDJ recombination scenarios. In a later analysis, every TCR beta chain was defined by the combination of its CDR3 amino acid sequence and its V-gene family, and reads without a unique V-gene family were dropped. To address suspected cross-contamination and a sequencing artifact, a later analysis removed several hundred highly shared, low-generation-probability nucleotide sequences. In a later analysis, a clonal expansion index for each public chain was calculated from normalized within-repertoire ranks of inferred template counts. Generation probabilities in a later analysis came from a VDJ recombination model fitted to out-of-frame rearrangements, and those results were checked against IGoR. Hypergeometric tests were used in a later analysis to score TCR-TCR, TCR-HLA and TCR-CMV co-occurrence, with a repertoire-size bias correction applied to the TCR pairs. To estimate false discovery rates, a later analysis permuted the HLA or CMV assignments 20 times. A later analysis grouped co-occurring TCRs with DBSCAN, adding TCRdist sequence similarity when clustering within HLA-allele-positive subsets. For co-occurrence clustering, repertoires with fewer than 30,000 or more than 120,000 public chains were excluded, along with five repertoires with anomalous nucleotide sharing. This immuneACCESS table, as held by TCRdb, lists in-frame sequences with V and J called but not all clones. Of the missing ones, under half trace to an unresolved V gene in checked studies; the others have no known cause. The D gene and trimming were derived from the DNA, and the V and J assignments and clone size from that table. In this sample the table shows 60,000 to 70,000 clones, roughly 80% of which occur a single time. Of the sample, roughly 5.1% is held by the ten largest clones.

Paper-wide results and their limitations: Most TCR sequences were seen in very few donors, while some public TCRs were found in many individuals. In vitro tests confirmed that a few of the cytomegalovirus-associated TCR beta chains recognize cytomegalovirus antigens. Several of the top co-occurrence clusters appeared to be linked to parvovirus B19, influenza, CMV and Epstein-Barr virus, according to a later analysis. When HLA alleles, especially DR and DQ, strongly co-occurred, attributing TCR associations to individual alleles was difficult. Linkage disequilibrium might explain the correlated functional status among segregating V segments, but an unknown experimental factor could not be excluded. Because HLA typing was unavailable for some donors at each locus, only the typed subset was used in association tests. Roughly uniform sequencing depth across donors was assumed in presence/absence analyses, although this assumption may not hold. A cluster of highly shared sequence variants was judged likely to represent a technical artifact of the sequencing pipeline. A later analysis found that TCR association rates varied across HLA loci, with DRB1 alleles showing the most associated TCRs and HLA-C alleles the fewest. CMV serostatus was the only immune exposure information available for the cohort. At a false discovery rate of 0.05, a later analysis linked around 15,000 TCR beta sequences to specific HLA alleles. The authors suggested that the approach could potentially be generalized to other disease states and immunological phenotypes. In an earlier analysis of fewer than 700 of the donors, most TCR beta V segments appeared in productive rearrangements about 87% or about 30% of the time, broadly matching IMGT annotations. Because counts were too low, under 20 rarely observed V segments, including chromosome 9 orphons, were left out of the earlier analysis of a few hundred of the donors. A further reported finding was that TCR beta sequences accurately predicted the HLA-A and HLA-B alleles for most subjects in the first cohort. An association between a missense DCLRE1C variant and V-gene and J-gene trimming of TCR beta chains was found in a later genetic analysis and replicated in an independent cohort. In a later analysis, HLA-associated TCR beta chains were found to be more clonally expanded and to have lower generation probabilities than equally common non-associated chains. The classifier was reported to diagnose cytomegalovirus status with high specificity and sensitivity in both the original and validation cohorts. According to a later analysis, most CMV-associated TCR beta chains appeared to be HLA-restricted, and the HLA associations seemed to be driven largely by CMV exposure. Compared with the 666-donor mean, donors in an Asian-associated ancestry cluster had fewer N-insertions in productive TCRs, according to a later genetic analysis. The cohort was sequenced for TCR beta chains only, and without alpha or paired-chain data the features that could be detected were limited. A total of fewer than 200 TCR beta chains were listed by the study as associated with cytomegalovirus.

Compared with the rest of its sample, this clone is medium-sized (0.01 to 0.1%). Its antigen is unknown. Base qualities are missing; no much larger clone stands one base away. The cohort comprised fewer than 700 healthy bone marrow donors. All cohort members were sampled while nominally healthy, although unrecorded immune exposures were likely present. The donor was CMV seropositive and belonged to the group of about 290 seropositive cohort members. Each donor provided a peripheral blood sample, and peripheral blood mononuclear cells were used for TCR beta sequencing. Genomic DNA extraction from the blood cell samples was performed with the Qiagen DNeasy Blood Extraction Kit. Source material: PBMCs. This receptor was identified in a male donor in good health and CMV-seropositive.

The bases read TGTGCCAGCAGCACAGAACAGGGGTACTATGGCTACACCTTC. This encodes CASSTEQGYYGYTF. The receptor chain draws on TRBV5-4 and TRBJ1-2, and TRBD1 aligns with 7 junction nucleotides. From V the trimming removes 4 bases and from J it removes 3 bases, while the gene matches leave 6 bases of the junction unaccounted for. The CDR3 covers 14 residues, taking in both the cysteine and the phenylalanine. Kept here is only the CDR3 DNA, which spans 42 bases and is read in frame from base 1. CDR1 and CDR2 are drawn from the germline V gene (reference sequence): SGHNT, YYREEE.